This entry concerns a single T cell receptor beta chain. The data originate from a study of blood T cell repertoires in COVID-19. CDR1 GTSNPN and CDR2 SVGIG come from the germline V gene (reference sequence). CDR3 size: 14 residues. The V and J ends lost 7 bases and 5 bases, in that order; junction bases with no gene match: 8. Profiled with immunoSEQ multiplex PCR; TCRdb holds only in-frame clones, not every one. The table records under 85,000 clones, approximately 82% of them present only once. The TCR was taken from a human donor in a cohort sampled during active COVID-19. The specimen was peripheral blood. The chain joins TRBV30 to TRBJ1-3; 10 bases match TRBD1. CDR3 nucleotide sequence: TGTGCCTCCGCGATGGGACAGGGGAGAAACACCATATATTTT. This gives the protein CASAMGQGRNTIYF.